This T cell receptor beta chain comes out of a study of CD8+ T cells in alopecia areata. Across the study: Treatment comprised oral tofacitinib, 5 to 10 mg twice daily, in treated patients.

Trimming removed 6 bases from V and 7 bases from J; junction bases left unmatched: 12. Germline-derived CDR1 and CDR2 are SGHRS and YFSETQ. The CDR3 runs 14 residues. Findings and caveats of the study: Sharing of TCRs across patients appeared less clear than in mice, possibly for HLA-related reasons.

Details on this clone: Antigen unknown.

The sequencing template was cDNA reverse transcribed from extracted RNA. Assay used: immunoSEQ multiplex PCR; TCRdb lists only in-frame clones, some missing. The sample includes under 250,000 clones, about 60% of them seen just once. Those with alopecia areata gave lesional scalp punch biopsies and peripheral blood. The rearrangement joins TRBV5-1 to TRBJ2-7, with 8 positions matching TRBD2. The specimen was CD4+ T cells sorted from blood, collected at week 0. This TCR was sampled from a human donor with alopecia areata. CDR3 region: CASKASGPPGEQYF. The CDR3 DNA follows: TGCGCCAGCAAAGCTAGCGGGCCACCAGGGGAGCAGTACTTC.